Shown below are 29 T cell receptor beta chains from a single sample sequenced in a study of shared clonotypes between healthy human individuals. Data came from immunoSEQ multiplex PCR; TCRdb stores just in-frame clones and leaves some out. The table has 650,000 to 800,000 clones, over 55% seen once. The sample was memory CD4+ T cells sorted from blood. Regarding subset: CD45RA-negative fraction. Receptors originate from a woman between 25 and 40 years old in good health.

This clone was seen more than once but under ten times. Within the sample, other DNA sequences also encode this same CDR3. The V and J genes are TRBV5-1 and TRBJ1-5; unclear D gene. Trimming took 5 bases from V and 4 from J, leaving 13 bases between them. Germline-derived CDR1 and CDR2 are SGHRS and YFSETQ. This CDR3 is 14 amino acids long. The CDR3 nucleotides are TGCGCCAGCAGATCGGACCCCGGGAATCAGCCCCAGCATTTT. This translates into CASRSDPGNQPQHF.

The CDR3 region has the DNA TGTGCCAGCAGTTACTCGAGGCAGGCCGATCAGCCCCAGCATTTT. It specifies CASSYSRQADQPQHF. The chain employs TRBV6-5 and TRBJ1-5; no clear D gene. The germline CDR1 and CDR2 sequences are MNHEY and SVGAGI. The CDR3 has 15 residues. V was trimmed by 0 bases and J by 5 bases, leaving 11 bases between them.

This sequence joins TRBV4-2 and TRBJ1-2, with D unresolved. The CDR3 is 16 amino acids. CDR1 is LGHNA, CDR2 YNFKEQ, per germline. Trimming left V 4 bases short and J 7 bases short, with 22 bases between. The DNA of the CDR3 is TGTGCCAGCAGCCCCTACTCTGAAGTCGAGGGCGGTGGCTACACCTTC. Encoded protein: CASSPYSEVEGGGYTF.

This chain uses TRBV2 with TRBJ2-7; D is ambiguous. Trimming removed 2 bases at V and 3 bases at J, with 8 bases between. Germline CDR1 reads SNHLY; CDR2 reads FYNNEI. The CDR3 spans 13 residues. CDR3 residues: CASSELSLYEQYF. In DNA form, the CDR3 reads TGTGCCAGCAGTGAATTGAGCCTCTACGAGCAGTACTTC. The entire variable domain, with the rest obtained from reference TRBV2 and TRBJ2-7, is as follows: EPEVTQTPSHQVTQMGQEVILRCVPISNHLYFYWYRQILGQKVEFLVSFYNNEISEKSEIFDDQFSVERPDGSNFTLKIRSTKLEDSAMYFCASSELSLYEQYFGPGTRLTVT.

This clone was seen many times. CDR3 nucleotides: TGTGCCAGTAGTATAGATTCGTCTCGGGCCTCTGAAGCTTTCTTT. Its translation is CASSIDSSRASEAFF. The rearrangement joins TRBV19 to TRBJ1-1, with D hard to call. The germline CDR1 and CDR2 sequences are LNHDA and SQIVND (reference sequence). CDR3 length: 15 amino acids. The V gene lost 0 bases and the J gene lost 6 bases, with 14 bases spanning the gap. The full variable domain, rest sourced from reference TRBV19 and TRBJ1-1, is DGGITQSPKYLFRKEGQNVTLSCEQNLNHDAMYWYRQDPGQGLRLIYYSQIVNDFQKGDIAEGYSVSREKKESFPLTVTSAQKNPTAFYLCASSIDSSRASEAFFGQGTRLTVV.

This clone has a single count. J is TRBJ2-7 and V is TRBV11-2, with D possibly TRBD2 on 6 matching bases. The CDR3 length is 13 residues. Germline loops: CDR1 SGHAT, CDR2 FQNNGV. Trimming took 6 bases from V and 6 from J, leaving 15 bases between them. The CDR3 DNA is TGTGCCAGCAGTCGTCCTAGCGCGGCCGAGCAGTACTTC. Translating gives CASSRPSAAEQYF.

The chain recombines TRBV27 with TRBJ2-1, with D possibly TRBD2 on 6 matching bases. The germline V and J ends were trimmed by 7 bases and 4 bases, with 17 bases remaining between them. This CDR3 comprises 15 residues. From germline, CDR1 is MNHEY and CDR2 SMNVEV (reference sequence). CDR3 protein: CASKRLGAEYNEQFF. CDR3 coding DNA: TGTGCCAGCAAACGACTAGGAGCGGAATACAATGAGCAGTTCTTC.

This sequence joins TRBV7-9 and TRBJ2-2; TRBD1 matches at 9 bases. The CDR3 covers 13 residues. The V gene end was trimmed by 5 bases and the J gene end by 7 bases; junction bases not matched to a gene: 2. CDR1 and CDR2 from the germline V gene are SEHNR and FQNEAQ (reference sequence). CDR3 sequence reads: CASSGQGIGELFF. The CDR3 DNA reads as TGTGCCAGCAGCGGACAGGGGATCGGGGAGCTGTTTTTT.

About this clone itself: This sample also contains other DNA sequences that code for the same CDR3. J is TRBJ1-4 and V is TRBV18; D ambiguous. The CDR3 runs 13 residues. Germline CDR1 reads KGHSH; CDR2 reads LQKENI. Deletions cut 5 bases from V and 0 bases from J, with 4 bases between. CDR3 residues: CASSSSTNEKLFF. CDR3 sequence (DNA): TGTGCCAGCTCATCTTCAACTAATGAAAAACTGTTTTTT.

The count of this clone is one. This CDR3 reads CASSVGPRYEQYF. In nucleotides, the CDR3 is TGCGCCAGCTCGGTCGGCCCGAGATACGAGCAGTACTTC. The V and J genes are TRBV10-2 and TRBJ2-7, with D unresolved. This CDR3 has 13 amino acids. V shed 8 bases and J shed 4 bases, with 15 bases lying between them. Germline CDR1 and CDR2: WSHSY and SAAADI.

This clone was observed once. The chain uses TRBV18 and TRBJ2-7, with D perhaps matching TRBD1 or TRBD2 (5 bases each). Germline V gene data show CDR1 as KGHSH and CDR2 as LQKENI. Trimming stripped 4 bases from V and 2 bases from J, with 9 bases between. This CDR3 is 13 amino acids long. The chain's CDR3 is CASSRKGPYEQYF. The CDR3 bases are TGTGCCAGCTCACGGAAGGGACCCTACGAGCAGTACTTC.

The chain recombines TRBV9 with TRBJ1-2, with D perhaps matching TRBD1 (6 bases). Trimming took off 0 bases at V and 8 bases at J, with 14 bases between the two ends. The CDR3 length is 14 residues. The V gene's germline CDR1 is SGDLS and CDR2 YYNGEE. CDR3 residues: CASSVVLDSHGYTF. CDR3 DNA: TGTGCCAGCAGCGTAGTATTGGACAGCCACGGCTACACCTTC.

The chain couples TRBV6-6 to TRBJ1-1; D gene ambiguous. The CDR3 has 14 residues. The germline CDR1 and CDR2 sequences are MNHNY and SVGAGI (reference sequence). Between the trimmed V and J ends, which lost 2 bases and 5 bases, there was a span of 12 bases. CDR3 amino acids: CASSYRVMVTEAFF. The CDR3, as DNA: TGTGCCAGCAGTTACCGGGTAATGGTTACTGAAGCTTTCTTT.

The chain employs TRBV2 and TRBJ1-4, with 10 nucleotides matching TRBD1. The CDR3 runs to 19 residues. In germline, CDR1 is SNHLY, CDR2 FYNNEI. V lost 2 bases, J lost 5 bases, and 14 bases stayed unmatched. The CDR3 protein is CASSEIRRVSGQGNEKLFF. CDR3 DNA sequence: TGTGCCAGCAGTGAAATTCGGCGGGTGTCGGGACAGGGGAATGAAAAACTGTTTTTT.

Many counts were recorded for this clone. CDR3 bases: TGTGCCAGCAGTCGCGGGGAGGGTCGGGAAAAACTGTTTTTT. This encodes CASSRGEGREKLFF. This rearrangement joins TRBV5-4 to TRBJ1-4; D gene ambiguous. V was clipped by 5 bases and J by 8 bases, with 16 bases between them. The CDR3 is 14 amino acids. CDR1 is SGHNT, CDR2 YYREEE, per germline (reference sequence).

V gene TRBV27 combines with J gene TRBJ2-7; 8 nucleotides line up with TRBD1. This CDR3 is built from 15 residues. With 2 bases clipped from V and 1 base from J, the junction kept 4 bases outside the gene matches. CDR1 MNHEY and CDR2 SMNVEV come from the germline V gene (reference sequence). The CDR3 sequence is CASSLKTGDSYEQYF. The DNA of the CDR3 is TGTGCCAGCAGTTTAAAGACAGGGGATTCCTACGAGCAGTACTTC.

The chain carries TRBV20-1 and TRBJ2-7; the D gene is possibly TRBD1 (5 bases). Germline lookup yields CDR1 DFQATT and CDR2 SNEGSKA (reference sequence). The V end lost 1 base, the J end lost 6 bases, and 7 bases lay between the germline ends. The CDR3 runs 11 residues. This chain's CDR3 is CSARADSEQYF. CDR3 nucleotide sequence: TGCAGTGCTAGAGCCGACAGCGAGCAGTACTTC.

The V gene is TRBV9, the J gene TRBJ2-7; D not certain. Germline CDR1 and CDR2: SGDLS and YYNGEE. CDR3 length equals 12 residues. V lost 0 bases and J lost 6, with 7 bases in between. The CDR3 here is CASSVAGREQYF. As DNA, the CDR3 is TGTGCCAGCAGCGTAGCCGGGCGCGAGCAGTACTTC.

The chain recombines TRBV5-1 with TRBJ2-5; D uncertain. V lost 1 base and J lost 1, with 14 bases in between. The CDR3 length is 16 residues. The germline V gene has CDR1 SGHRS and CDR2 YFSETQ. This CDR3 reads CASSLWSWTLQETQYF. The DNA for the CDR3 is TGCGCCAGCAGCTTGTGGTCTTGGACGCTCCAAGAGACCCAGTACTTC.

The rearrangement uses TRBV5-1 and TRBJ2-5; TRBD2 matches at 7 bases. The CDR3 spans 15 residues. From germline, CDR1 is SGHRS and CDR2 YFSETQ. V was pared by 5 bases and J by 1 base, with 8 bases of the junction left unmatched. This chain's CDR3 is CASSFRLASQETQYF. The CDR3 nucleotides read TGCGCCAGCAGTTTCCGACTAGCATCCCAAGAGACCCAGTACTTC. The whole variable domain, remainder taken from reference TRBV5-1 and TRBJ2-5, is KAGVTQTPRYLIKTRGQQVTLSCSPISGHRSVSWYQQTPGQGLQFLFEYFSETQRNKGNFPGRFSGRQFSNSRSEMNVSTLELGDSALYLCASSFRLASQETQYFGPGTRLLVL.

This clone was found once. The V call is TRBV7-9, the J call TRBJ2-2; D uncertain. Germline V gives CDR1 SEHNR, CDR2 FQNEAQ (reference sequence). Trimming removed 0 bases from V and 7 bases from J, with 6 bases in between. The CDR3 is 13 amino acids. CDR3 in DNA: TGTGCCAGCAGCTTAGCTATATTCGGGGAGCTGTTTTTT. It specifies CASSLAIFGELFF.

V usage is TRBV7-6 and J usage is TRBJ2-5; D is possibly TRBD2 (5 bases). The V and J ends lost 5 bases and 4 bases respectively, with 11 bases between them. This CDR3 comprises 13 residues. Germline assignment: CDR1 SGHVS and CDR2 FNYEAQ. Written as DNA, the CDR3 is TGTGCCAGCAGCCGAGGGCTTTTAGAGACCCAGTACTTC. Protein product: CASSRGLLETQYF.

This chain joins TRBV11-3 and TRBJ2-1; 11 nucleotides agree with TRBD2. The CDR3 sequence is 15 residues long. V lost 5 bases, J lost 7 bases, and 7 bases stayed unmatched. Per the germline V gene, CDR1 is SGHNT and CDR2 is YENEEA. CDR3 amino acids: CASSRLAGGSNEQFF. CDR3 DNA sequence: TGTGCCAGCAGCCGGCTAGCGGGAGGAAGTAATGAGCAGTTCTTC.

The chain combines TRBV28 with TRBJ1-5; possibly TRBD1 for D (6 bases). V was trimmed by 7 bases and J by 6 bases, leaving 19 bases between them. Germline lookup yields CDR1 MDHEN and CDR2 SYDVKM. The CDR3 runs 15 residues. The CDR3 sequence: CASTWEGGWGQPQHF. The CDR3 region has the DNA TGTGCCAGCACCTGGGAAGGGGGATGGGGTCAGCCCCAGCATTTT.

The chain combines TRBV7-6 with TRBJ1-5, with D possibly TRBD1 on 5 matching bases. Trimming removed 0 bases from V and 5 bases from J, with 5 bases in between. CDR1 is SGHVS and CDR2 is FNYEAQ in the germline V gene. The CDR3 totals 13 residues. In nucleotides, the CDR3 is TGTGCCAGCAGCTTAGCGGGGGATCAGCCCCAGCATTTT. It yields the protein CASSLAGDQPQHF.

This clone was counted between two and nine times. The gene calls are TRBV4-2 and TRBJ1-2; D may be TRBD1 (6 bases). Trimming shortened V by 0 bases and J by 4 bases, and 15 bases separated the two germline ends. Germline V CDR1 and CDR2: LGHNA, YNFKEQ. The CDR3 contains 16 residues. As DNA, the CDR3 is TGTGCCAGCAGCCAAGATAACACAGGGAGTATCTATGGCTACACCTTC. Translating it yields CASSQDNTGSIYGYTF.

This clone was counted a few times. The chain has TRBV19 and TRBJ1-3, with a tentative D call TRBD1 (5 bases). The CDR3 totals 16 residues. Germline CDR1 reads LNHDA; CDR2 reads SQIVND (reference sequence). The ends were cut back, 10 bases at V and 2 bases at J, with 21 bases in the middle. Here the CDR3 reads CATYNGAQGTGNTIYF. For the CDR3, the DNA is TGTGCCACCTATAACGGGGCCCAGGGAACTGGAAACACCATATATTTT.

The chain has TRBV6-1 and TRBJ1-1; D may be TRBD1 (5 bases). CDR1 is MNHNS and CDR2 is SASEGT in the germline V gene. This CDR3 region has 14 residues. Trimming took off 0 bases at V and 7 bases at J, with 12 bases between the two ends. The chain's CDR3 is CASSEAWGGVEAFF. CDR3 nucleotide sequence: TGTGCCAGCAGTGAAGCATGGGGCGGAGTTGAAGCTTTCTTT.

The CDR3 loop reads CASSEGLNTEAFF. CDR3 sequence (DNA): TGTGCCAGCTCCGAGGGGCTGAACACTGAAGCTTTCTTT. The chain couples TRBV18 to TRBJ1-1, with D tentatively TRBD1 (5 bases). Trimming stripped 6 bases from V and 0 bases from J, with 8 bases between. Germline V gene sequence: CDR1 KGHSH, CDR2 LQKENI. This CDR3 region has 13 residues.